The clone carrying this T cell receptor (beta chain) turned up a few times. The protocol was immunoSEQ multiplex PCR, while the TCRdb copy is restricted to in-frame clones and leaves out a portion. The profile shows around 130,000 clones, 75% to 95% of them singletons. CDR3 length: 15 residues. After removal of 6 bases from V and 6 bases from J, the junction contained 13 bases not matched to a gene. In germline, CDR1 is MNHEY, CDR2 SVGAGI. This sample was included in a study of T cell responses to AZD1222 COVID-19 vaccine. This sample comprised peripheral blood, obtained 28 days after the second AZD1222 dose. The chain carries TRBV6-5 and TRBJ1-2; 7 bases are shared with TRBD1. The origin of this receptor is an adult who received the AZD1222 COVID-19 vaccine. The CDR3 is CASSATTGMWDGYTF. CDR3 DNA sequence: TGTGCCAGCAGCGCCACGACAGGGATGTGGGATGGCTACACCTTC.